The text below deals with one TCR beta chain. Its specificity is not known. This entry is derived from a study of T cells in Graves' hyperthyroidism and ophthalmopathy. Study-wide context: Sampling of peripheral blood happened at initial diagnosis, prior to any treatment.

Cells are PBMCs isolated from roughly 9.3 ml of fresh blood. Whole-study findings and limits: Through a model of 13 V-J features, ophthalmopathy was separated from stable hyperthyroidism. Ophthalmopathy was identified by the model a median about 6.8 months ahead of onset.

TCR beta CDR3 region amplification was performed from RNA transcripts. Initially, a first-round RT-PCR of the TCR CDR3 employed the HTBI primer set. TCRdb processed the multiplex PCR reads anew with MiXCR; each CDR3 protein has one entry. The repertoire consists of about 520,000 distinct CDR3 sequences, with roughly 24% occurring once and the leading ten covering approximately 10%. The CDR3 spans 14 residues. The V gene's germline CDR1 is SQVTM and CDR2 ANQGSEA. The V end lost 0 bases, the J end lost 2 bases, and 10 bases lay between the germline ends. The sequence derives from a woman in her 30s with Graves' ophthalmopathy. The sample was blood. This chain links TRBV29-1 with TRBJ1-2, with D uncertain. The CDR3 nucleotides are TGCAGCGTTGAAGATACAAGCTGGAACTATGGCTACACCTTC. Translated: CSVEDTSWNYGYTF.